The clone carrying this T cell receptor (beta chain) was seen a handful of times. The antigen is undetermined. The sample is drawn from a study of Graves' ophthalmopathy and Graves' hyperthyroidism. General study results and limits: For separating ophthalmopathy from stable hyperthyroidism, a 13-signature model gave less than 90% sensitivity and about 80% specificity.

The germline CDR1 and CDR2 sequences are MDHEN and SYDVKM. The CDR3 loop spans 14 amino acids. The V end was cut by 2 bases, the J end by 5 bases, with 7 bases between. The TCR beta CDR3 regions underwent amplification from RNA transcripts. An initial RT-PCR round employing HTBI primers preceded a second-round multiplex PCR. In TCRdb, the multiplex PCR reads were re-called with MiXCR into one record per CDR3 protein. The sample carries some 390,000 distinct CDR3 sequences, roughly 18% recorded once. The source material was peripheral blood. The clonotype comes from a woman aged 18-29 years with Graves' ophthalmopathy. The rearrangement joins TRBV28 to TRBJ1-6; D is unresolved. The CDR3 coding sequence is TGTGCCAGCAGTTTACGGCAGGATAATTCACCCCTCCACTTT. This gives the protein CASSLRQDNSPLHF.